This TCR beta chain was captured in a study of blood T cell repertoires in COVID-19. Study information: Italy, Spain and the United States were the sources of the convalescent and acute COVID-19 samples. PBMCs, B-cell-depleted T cells, or T cells were the source of the cDNA or gDNA that made up the material.

CDR1 LNHDA and CDR2 SQIVND come from the germline V gene (reference sequence). The CDR3 has 13 residues. The V end was cut by 3 bases, the J end by 0 bases, with 5 bases between. As handled by the study authors: Estimates of nucleated cell counts were drawn from the amplification of reference gene primers. Using immunoSEQ multiplex PCR, the repertoire was profiled, and TCRdb retains in-frame clones only, with some absent. V and J calls and clone size come straight from that table; D and trimming were deduced from the DNA. The top ten hold under 11% of the sample, which has a few hundred thousand clones, roughly 80% seen once.

This clonotype was obtained from an elderly woman with acute or convalescent COVID-19. The sequenced material came from peripheral blood. This chain joins TRBV19 and TRBJ1-1; D is ambiguous. CDR3 nucleotides: TGTGCCAGTAGTATCGTAATGAACACTGAAGCTTTCTTT. This gives the protein CASSIVMNTEAFF. The variable domain in full, with the rest retrieved from reference TRBV19 and TRBJ1-1, is DGGITQSPKYLFRKEGQNVTLSCEQNLNHDAMYWYRQDPGQGLRLIYYSQIVNDFQKGDIAEGYSVSREKKESFPLTVTSAQKNPTAFYLCASSIVMNTEAFFGQGTRLTVV.